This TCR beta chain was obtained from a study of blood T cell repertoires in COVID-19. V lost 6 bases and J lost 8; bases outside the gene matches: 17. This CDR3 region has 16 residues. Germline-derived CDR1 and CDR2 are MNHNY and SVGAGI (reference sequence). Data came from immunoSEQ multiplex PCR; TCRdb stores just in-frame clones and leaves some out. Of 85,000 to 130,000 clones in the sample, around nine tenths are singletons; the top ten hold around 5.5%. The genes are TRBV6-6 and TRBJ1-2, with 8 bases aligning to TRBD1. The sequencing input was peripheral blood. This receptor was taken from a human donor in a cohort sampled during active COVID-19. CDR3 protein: CASSHYLGQEMGGYTF. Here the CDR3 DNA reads TGTGCCAGCAGCCATTACTTGGGACAGGAGATGGGGGGCTACACCTTC.